This T cell receptor beta chain originates from a study of blood T cells in healthy people across ages. Germline V CDR1 and CDR2: DFQATT, SNEGSKA (reference sequence). CDR3 length: 14 residues. For the second PCR, which ran for roughly 7 to 11 cycles, a sample-barcoded 5' primer and a J-beta primer mix were used. Via MiXCR, TCRdb re-called the 5' RACE reads, giving one row per CDR3 protein. The sample yields hundreds of thousands of distinct CDR3 sequences, over 45% seen once. The clonotype comes from a woman aged 55-69 years in good health. The chain has TRBV20-1 and TRBJ2-4, with 9 bases identical to TRBD1. The end of the DNA fits TRBJ2-7 better, so the J call may be wrong. Sequencing was done on a sample of blood. The CDR3 sequence is CSARTGGELYEQYF. The DNA for the CDR3 is TGCAGTGCTAGAACAGGGGGCGAATTATACGAGCAGTACTTC.